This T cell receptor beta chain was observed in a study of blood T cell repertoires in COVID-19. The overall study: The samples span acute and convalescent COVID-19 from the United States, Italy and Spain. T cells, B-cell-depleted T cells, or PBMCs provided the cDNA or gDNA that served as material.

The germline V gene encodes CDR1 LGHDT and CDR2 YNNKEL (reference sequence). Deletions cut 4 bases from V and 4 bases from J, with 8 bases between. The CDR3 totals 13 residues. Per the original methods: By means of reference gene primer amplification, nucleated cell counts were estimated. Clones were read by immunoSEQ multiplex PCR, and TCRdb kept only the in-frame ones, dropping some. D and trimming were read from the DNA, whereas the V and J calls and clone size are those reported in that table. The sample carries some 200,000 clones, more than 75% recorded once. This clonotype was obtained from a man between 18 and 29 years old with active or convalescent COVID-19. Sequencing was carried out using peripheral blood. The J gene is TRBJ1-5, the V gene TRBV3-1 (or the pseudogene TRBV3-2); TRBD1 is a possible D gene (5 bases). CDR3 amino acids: CASSRRGNQPQHF. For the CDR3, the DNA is TGTGCCAGCAGCCGTAGGGGTAATCAGCCCCAGCATTTT.